Detailed here is one T cell receptor (beta chain). Clones were sequenced by immunoSEQ multiplex PCR, and TCRdb holds only the in-frame ones, with some missing. The data hold under 1,100,000 clones, with roughly 80% observed a single time. The CDR3 runs 14 residues. Germline CDR1 and CDR2: SGHAT and FQNNGV. Between the trimmed V and J ends, which lost 4 bases and 5 bases, there was a span of 13 bases. The data were taken from a study of shared clonotypes between healthy human individuals. J is TRBJ2-3 and V is TRBV11-2; tentatively, D is TRBD1 or TRBD2 (5 bases each). This receptor was identified in a young man in good health. Sequencing was performed on memory CD4+ T cells sorted from blood. Described subset: CD45RA-negative fraction. This CDR3 reads CASSSDGAIDTQYF. The CDR3 nucleotides are TGTGCCAGCAGCTCCGACGGGGCGATAGATACGCAGTATTTT.